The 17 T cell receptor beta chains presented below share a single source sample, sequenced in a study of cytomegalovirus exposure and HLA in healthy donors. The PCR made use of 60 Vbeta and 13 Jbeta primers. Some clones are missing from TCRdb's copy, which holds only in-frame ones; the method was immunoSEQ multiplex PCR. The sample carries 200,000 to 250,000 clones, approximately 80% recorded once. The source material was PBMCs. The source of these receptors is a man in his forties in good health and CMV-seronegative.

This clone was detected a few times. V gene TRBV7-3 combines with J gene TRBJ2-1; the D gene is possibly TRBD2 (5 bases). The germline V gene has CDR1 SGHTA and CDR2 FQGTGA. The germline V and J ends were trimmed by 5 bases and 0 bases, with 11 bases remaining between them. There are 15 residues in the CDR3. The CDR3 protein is CASSPGLSSYNEQFF. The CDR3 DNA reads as TGTGCCAGCAGCCCCGGACTGAGCTCCTACAATGAGCAGTTCTTC.

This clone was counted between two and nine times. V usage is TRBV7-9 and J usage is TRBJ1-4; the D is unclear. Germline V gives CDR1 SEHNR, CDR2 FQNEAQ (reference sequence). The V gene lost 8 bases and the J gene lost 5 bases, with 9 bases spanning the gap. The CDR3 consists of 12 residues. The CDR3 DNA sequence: TGTGCCAGCGCCTTGGAGAATGAAAAACTGTTTTTT. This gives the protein CASALENEKLFF.

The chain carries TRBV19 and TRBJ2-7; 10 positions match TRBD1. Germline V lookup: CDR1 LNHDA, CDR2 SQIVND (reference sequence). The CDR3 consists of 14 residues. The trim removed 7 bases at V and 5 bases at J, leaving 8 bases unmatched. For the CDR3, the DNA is TGTGCCAGTAATCAACCGGGACAGGGGAACGAGCAGTACTTC. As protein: CASNQPGQGNEQYF.

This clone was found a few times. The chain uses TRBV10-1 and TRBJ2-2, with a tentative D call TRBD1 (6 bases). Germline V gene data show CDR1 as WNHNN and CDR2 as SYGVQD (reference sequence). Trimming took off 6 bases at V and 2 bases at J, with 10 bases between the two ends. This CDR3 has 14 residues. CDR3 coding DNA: TGCGCCAGCAGCGCCAGGGGAAACACCGGGGAGCTGTTTTTT. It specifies CASSARGNTGELFF.

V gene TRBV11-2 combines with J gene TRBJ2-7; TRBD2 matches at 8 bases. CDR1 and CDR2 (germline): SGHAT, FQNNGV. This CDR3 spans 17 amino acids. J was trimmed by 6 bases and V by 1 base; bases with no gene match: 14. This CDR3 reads CASSLVEVGRALREQYF. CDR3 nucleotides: TGTGCCAGCAGCTTAGTTGAGGTCGGGAGGGCCCTGCGCGAGCAGTACTTC.

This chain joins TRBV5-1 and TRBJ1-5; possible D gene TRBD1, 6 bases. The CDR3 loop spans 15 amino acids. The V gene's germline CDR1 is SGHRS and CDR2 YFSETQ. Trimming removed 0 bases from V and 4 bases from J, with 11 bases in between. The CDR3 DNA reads TGCGCCAGCAGCTTGGTCGGACAGCCTAATCAGCCCCAGCATTTT. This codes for CASSLVGQPNQPQHF.

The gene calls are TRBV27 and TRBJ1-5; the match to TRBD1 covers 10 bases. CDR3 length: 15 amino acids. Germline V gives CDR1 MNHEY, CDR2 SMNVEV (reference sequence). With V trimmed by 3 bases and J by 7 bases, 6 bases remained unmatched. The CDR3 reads CASSLGQGLEQPQHF. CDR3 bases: TGTGCCAGCAGTTTGGGACAGGGGCTGGAGCAGCCCCAGCATTTT.

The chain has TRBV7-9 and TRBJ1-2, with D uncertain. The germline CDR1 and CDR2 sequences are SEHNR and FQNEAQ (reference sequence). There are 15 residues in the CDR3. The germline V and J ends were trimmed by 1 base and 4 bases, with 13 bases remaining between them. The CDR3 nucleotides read TGTGCCAGCAGCTTAGTCCAGGTGAAGGTCTATGGCTACACCTTC. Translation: CASSLVQVKVYGYTF. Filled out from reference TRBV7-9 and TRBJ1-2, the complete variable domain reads DTGVSQNPRHKITKRGQNVTFRCDPISEHNRLYWYRQTLGQGPEFLTYFQNEAQLEKSRLLSDRFSAERPKGSFSTLEIQRTEQGDSAMYLCASSLVQVKVYGYTFGSGTRLTVV.

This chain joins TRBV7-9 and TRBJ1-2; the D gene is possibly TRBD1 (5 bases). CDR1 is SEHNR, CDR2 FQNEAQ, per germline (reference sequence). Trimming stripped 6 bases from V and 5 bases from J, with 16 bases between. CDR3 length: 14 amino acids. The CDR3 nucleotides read TGTGCCAGCAGTCATCCTCAGGGCATTTATGGCTACACCTTC. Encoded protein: CASSHPQGIYGYTF.

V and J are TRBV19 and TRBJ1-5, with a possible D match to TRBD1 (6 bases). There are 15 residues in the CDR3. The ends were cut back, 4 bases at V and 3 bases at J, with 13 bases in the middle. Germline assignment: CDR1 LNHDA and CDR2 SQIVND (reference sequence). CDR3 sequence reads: CASSRYSGVNQPQHF. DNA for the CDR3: TGTGCCAGTAGTAGGTATTCAGGGGTCAATCAGCCCCAGCATTTT.

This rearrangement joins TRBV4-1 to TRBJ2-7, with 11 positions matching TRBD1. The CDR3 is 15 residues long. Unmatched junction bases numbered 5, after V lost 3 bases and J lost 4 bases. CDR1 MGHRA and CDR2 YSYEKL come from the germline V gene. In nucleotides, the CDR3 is TGCGCCAGCAGCCATGCCGGGACAGGGGGATACGAGCAGTACTTC. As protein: CASSHAGTGGYEQYF.

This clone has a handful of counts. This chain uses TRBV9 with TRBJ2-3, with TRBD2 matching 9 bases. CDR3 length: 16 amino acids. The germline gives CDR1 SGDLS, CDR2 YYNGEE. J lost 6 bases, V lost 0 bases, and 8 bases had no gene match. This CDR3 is CASSVEASGVADTQYF. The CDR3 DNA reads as TGTGCCAGCAGCGTAGAGGCTAGCGGGGTGGCGGATACGCAGTATTTT.

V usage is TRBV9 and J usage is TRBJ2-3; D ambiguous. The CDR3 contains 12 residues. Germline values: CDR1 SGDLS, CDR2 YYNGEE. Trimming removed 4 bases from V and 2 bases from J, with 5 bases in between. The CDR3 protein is CASSLYTDTQYF. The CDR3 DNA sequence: TGTGCCAGCAGCCTATACACAGATACGCAGTATTTT.

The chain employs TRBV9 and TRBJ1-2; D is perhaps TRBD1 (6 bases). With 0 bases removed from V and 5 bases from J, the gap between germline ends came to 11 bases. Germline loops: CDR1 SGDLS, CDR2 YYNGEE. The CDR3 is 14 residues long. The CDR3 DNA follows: TGTGCCAGCAGCGTAGAGGGGCAGGGGTATGGCTACACCTTC. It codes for CASSVEGQGYGYTF.

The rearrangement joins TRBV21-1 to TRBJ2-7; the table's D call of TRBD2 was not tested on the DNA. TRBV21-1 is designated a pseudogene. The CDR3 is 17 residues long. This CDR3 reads CASSNAPRTSGRYEQYF. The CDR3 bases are TGTGCCAGCAGCAACGCCCCTCGGACTAGCGGGAGATACGAGCAGTACTTC.

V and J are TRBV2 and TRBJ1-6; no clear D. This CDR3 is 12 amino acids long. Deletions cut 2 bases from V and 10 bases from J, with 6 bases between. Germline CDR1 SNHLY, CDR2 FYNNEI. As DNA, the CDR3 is TGTGCCAGCAGTGAACGAAGCTCACCCCTCCACTTT. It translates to CASSERSSPLHF.

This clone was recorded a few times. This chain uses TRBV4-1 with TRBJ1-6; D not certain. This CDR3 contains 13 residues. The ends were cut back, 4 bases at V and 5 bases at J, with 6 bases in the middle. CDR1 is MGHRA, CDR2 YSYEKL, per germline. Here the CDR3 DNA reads TGCGCCAGCAGCCCTTACAATAATTCACCCCTCCACTTT. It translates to CASSPYNNSPLHF.